Detailed here is one T cell receptor (beta chain). What it binds is not known. CDR1 SQVTM and CDR2 ANQGSEA come from the germline V gene. Trimming left V 3 bases short and J 8 bases short, with 13 bases between. The CDR3 runs 12 residues. Here immunoSEQ multiplex PCR was the method, and the copy in TCRdb shows in-frame clones only, minus some. Among about 350,000 clones listed, 70% to 90% were seen once. Described treatment: some 20 received Ad26.COV2.S at low or high dose, single or two shots; a few received placebo; per-sample allocation not given. Following the first vaccine or placebo injection, samples were taken on day 63. These data belong to a study of Ad26.COV2.S vaccination and SARS-CoV-2 variants. Study conclusions and caveats: TCR breadth and depth analyses may have underestimated total T cell responses. The placebo group had lower spike-specific TCR breadth than the vaccine recipients did.

This sample comprised peripheral blood, obtained in a trial of Ad26.COV2.S vaccine versus placebo. The receptor's source is a person between 18 and 65 years old who received the Ad26.COV2.S COVID-19 vaccine or a placebo. This chain joins TRBV29-1 and TRBJ1-2, with D possibly TRBD1 on 5 matching bases. The chain's CDR3 is CSVDRQTVGYTF. In DNA form, the CDR3 reads TGCAGCGTTGATCGCCAGACAGTCGGCTACACCTTC.